These T cell receptor beta chains were read from a single sample in a study of cytomegalovirus exposure and HLA in healthy donors. Produced via immunoSEQ multiplex PCR; TCRdb's table is partial and in-frame only. This sample yields tens of thousands of clones, of which almost 97% are seen a single time; roughly 1% belongs to the top ten. Sequencing was performed on PBMCs. The receptors here all came from a woman under 30 in good health and CMV-seronegative. The CDR3 runs from the conserved cysteine through the conserved F or W. A D gene is named only where the DNA matches it firmly. Size is stated for part of the rows, as once, few or many counts, or as a class when the clone is expanded.

J	V	D	size	CDR3	DNA
TRBJ2-1	TRBV28	TRBD2	-	CASRSSGGPYNEQFF	TGTGCCAGCAGGTCTAGCGGGGGGCCCTACAATGAGCAGTTCTTC
TRBJ1-4	TRBV5-4	TRBD1	-	CASSPGQGNEKLFF	TGTGCCAGCAGCCCGGGACAGGGAAATGAAAAACTGTTTTTT
TRBJ2-1	TRBV7-9	TRBD2	-	CASSSTSGPYNEQFF	TGTGCCAGCAGCTCCACTAGCGGACCCTACAATGAGCAGTTCTTC
TRBJ2-2	TRBV6-5	TRBD2	-	CASTPAGGSELFF	TGTGCCAGCACCCCCGCGGGGGGGTCGGAGCTGTTTTTT
TRBJ2-2	TRBV7-2	TRBD2	-	CASSSQTSRNTGELFF	TGTGCCAGCAGCTCACAGACTAGCAGAAACACCGGGGAGCTGTTTTTT
TRBJ2-1	TRBV10-3	-	-	CAISEAGSYNEQFF	TGTGCCATCAGTGAGGCAGGGTCCTACAATGAGCAGTTCTTC
TRBJ1-1	TRBV6-1	-	-	CASSVVWGHAEAFF	TGTGCCAGCAGTGTGGTTTGGGGGCACGCTGAAGCTTTCTTT
TRBJ2-5	TRBV11-3	TRBD1	-	CASSLGTGQETQYF	TGTGCCAGCAGCTTAGGGACAGGGCAAGAGACCCAGTACTTC
TRBJ1-5	TRBV5-6	-	-	CASSLQLTGPNQPQHF	TGTGCCAGCAGCTTGCAGCTCACAGGCCCAAATCAGCCCCAGCATTTT
TRBJ1-6	TRBV28	-	-	CASIWGGGSPLHF	TGTGCCAGCATTTGGGGGGGTGGTTCACCCCTCCACTTT
TRBJ2-1	TRBV7-7	TRBD2	-	CASSLGLAGYNEQFF	TGTGCCAGCAGCCTAGGACTAGCGGGGTACAATGAGCAGTTCTTC
TRBJ2-1	TRBV27	-	-	CASSLLARGHNEQFF	TGTGCCAGCAGTTTATTGGCTAGAGGCCATAATGAGCAGTTCTTC
TRBJ2-7	TRBV6-5	TRBD1	-	CASSYSQGVYEQYF	TGTGCCAGCAGTTACTCGCAGGGGGTCTACGAGCAGTACTTC
TRBJ1-2	TRBV7-9	TRBD1	-	CASSPGQARRYTF	TGTGCCAGCAGCCCAGGACAGGCCAGGCGCTACACCTTC
TRBJ2-7	TRBV27	TRBD2	once	CASSAPGLGAYEQYF	TGTGCCAGCAGTGCCCCGGGACTAGGGGCCTACGAGCAGTACTTC
TRBJ2-7	TRBV5-1	TRBD1	-	CASSLRDRPFSSYEQYF	TGCGCCAGCAGCCTCCGGGACAGGCCCTTCAGCTCCTACGAGCAGTACTTC
TRBJ2-1	TRBV18	TRBD2	-	CASSQGGDLAGEQFF	TGTGCCAGCTCACAGGGGGGCGACCTAGCGGGTGAGCAGTTCTTC
TRBJ2-7	TRBV9	TRBD2	few	CASSRGLAEPYEQYF	TGTGCCAGCAGCAGAGGACTAGCGGAACCCTACGAGCAGTACTTC
TRBJ2-7	TRBV7-6	-	-	CASSLSPLADYEQYF	TGTGCCAGCAGCTTAAGTCCCTTGGCGGACTACGAGCAGTACTTC
TRBJ1-1	TRBV4-3	TRBD1	-	CASSQDGTGGNPEGAFF	TGCGCCAGCAGCCAAGATGGGACAGGGGGTAACCCGGAGGGAGCTTTCTTT
TRBJ1-4	TRBV28	-	-	CASSLLWADATNEKLFF	TGTGCCAGCAGTTTGTTATGGGCAGACGCAACTAATGAAAAACTGTTTTTT
TRBJ2-7	TRBV2	-	-	CASSGGPGGYEQYF	TGTGCCAGCAGTGGGGGACCCGGGGGCTACGAGCAGTACTTC
TRBJ2-5	TRBV19	TRBD1	-	CASAPGQGTETQYF	TGTGCCAGTGCCCCGGGACAGGGTACAGAGACCCAGTACTTC
TRBJ1-2	TRBV18	TRBD1	-	CASSPGQGSYGYTF	TGTGCCAGCTCGCCGGGACAGGGGAGCTATGGCTACACCTTC